Listed here are 31 T cell receptor beta chains from one sample, sequenced in a study of T cell responses to AZD1222 COVID-19 vaccine. Method: immunoSEQ multiplex PCR; TCRdb's copy keeps in-frame clones and lacks some. Of roughly 120,000 clones listed, over 75% are singletons. The sample in question was peripheral blood, obtained 28 days after the second AZD1222 dose. The receptors were gathered from an adult who received the AZD1222 COVID-19 vaccine.

The chain has TRBV5-6 and TRBJ2-7; TRBD2 is a possible D gene (5 bases). Trimming pared 1 base from V and 4 bases from J, leaving 18 bases between. The CDR3 loop spans 16 amino acids. Germline assignment: CDR1 SGHDT and CDR2 YYEEEE. DNA for the CDR3: TGTGCCAGCAGCTTGACTCTTCTGGGAGTAGGGTACGAGCAGTACTTC. This translates into CASSLTLLGVGYEQYF.

The V call is TRBV24-1, the J call TRBJ2-7; the D gene is possibly TRBD2 (7 bases). The CDR3 length is 14 residues. The V end was cut by 2 bases, the J end by 4 bases, with 11 bases between. The germline CDR1 and CDR2 sequences are KGHDR and SFDVKD. The CDR3 sequence: CATSDSRGGYEQYF. CDR3 bases: TGTGCCACCAGTGATTCCAGGGGAGGGTACGAGCAGTACTTC.

This chain links TRBV29-1 with TRBJ1-3, with a possible D match to TRBD1 (5 bases). The CDR3 is 14 residues long. Trimming took off 3 bases at V and 4 bases at J, with 13 bases between the two ends. The germline CDR1 and CDR2 sequences are SQVTM and ANQGSEA. The CDR3 loop is CSVDLPGGGNTIYF. In DNA, the CDR3 is TGCAGCGTTGATCTTCCGGGGGGAGGAAACACCATATATTTT. Full variable domain (rest looked up from reference TRBV29-1 and TRBJ1-3): SAVISQKPSRDICQRGTSLTIQCQVDSQVTMMFWYRQQPGQSLTLIATANQGSEATYESGFVIDKFPISRPNLTFSTLTVSNMSPEDSSIYLCSVDLPGGGNTIYFGEGSWLTVV.

The chain is built from TRBV5-4 and TRBJ2-4; D is possibly TRBD2 (6 bases). The CDR3 is made up of 16 amino acids. Trimming removed 0 bases from V and 0 bases from J, with 10 bases in between. Germline V gene data show CDR1 as SGHNT and CDR2 as YYREEE (reference sequence). The CDR3 here is CASSLAGGVAKNIQYF. The CDR3 coding sequence is TGTGCCAGCAGCTTGGCTGGCGGGGTAGCCAAAAACATTCAGTACTTC.

This chain uses TRBV23-1 with TRBJ1-2; TRBD1 matches 9 bases. TRBV23-1 is an ORF, and what it does is uncertain. The CDR3 has 16 residues. The J segment lost 6 bases and the V segment lost 3 bases, leaving 11 bases of the junction unmatched. The CDR3 reads CASSHLHRGPLDGYTF. Written as DNA, the CDR3 is TGCGCCAGCAGTCACCTTCACAGGGGGCCTTTAGATGGCTACACCTTC.

The chain's CDR3 is CASSVGAEWGIRNYGYTF. Here the CDR3 DNA reads TGTGCCAGCAGCGTAGGGGCAGAATGGGGGATCCGTAACTATGGCTACACCTTC. V usage is TRBV9 and J usage is TRBJ1-2, with D possibly matching TRBD1 (5 bases). Trimming pared 0 bases from V and 1 base from J, leaving 19 bases between. The CDR3 consists of 18 residues. Germline CDR1 SGDLS, CDR2 YYNGEE.

The gene calls are TRBV14 and TRBJ2-5; no clear D gene. CDR1 SGHDN and CDR2 FVKESK come from the germline V gene. The ends were cut back, 2 bases at V and 0 bases at J, with 7 bases in the middle. The CDR3 sequence is 14 residues long. The CDR3 nucleotides are TGTGCCAGCAGCCAATTGGCGAACCAAGAGACCCAGTACTTC. This encodes CASSQLANQETQYF.

The chain combines TRBV19 with TRBJ1-5; 8 bases agree with TRBD1. This CDR3 has 16 residues. V was clipped by 5 bases and J by 3 bases; unmatched bases: 9. From germline, CDR1 is LNHDA and CDR2 SQIVND (reference sequence). The CDR3 loop is CASSRDRPASNQPQHF. The CDR3 DNA sequence: TGTGCCAGTAGTCGGGACAGGCCAGCTTCCAATCAGCCCCAGCATTTT.

V usage is TRBV6-1 and J usage is TRBJ1-5; 7 bases are a match to TRBD1. The CDR3 contains 16 residues. The V segment lost 3 bases and the J segment 10 bases; nucleotides outside the gene matches: 15. Germline values: CDR1 MNHNS, CDR2 SASEGT. Here the CDR3 reads CASSDGQVRIIRPQHF. CDR3 bases: TGTGCCAGCAGTGATGGACAGGTTCGAATAATTAGACCCCAGCATTTT.

The V and J genes are TRBV5-1 and TRBJ1-1, with 10 bases identical to TRBD1. Per the germline V gene, CDR1 is SGHRS and CDR2 is YFSETQ. J lost 7 bases, V lost 3 bases, and 9 bases had no gene match. The CDR3 sequence is 15 residues long. The CDR3 DNA reads as TGCGCCAGCAGCTCCCGGGACAGGGGTCTTGGTGAAGCTTTCTTT. This sequence encodes CASSSRDRGLGEAFF.

The chain is built from TRBV5-1 and TRBJ2-2; 11 nucleotides agree with TRBD1. CDR1 is SGHRS and CDR2 is YFSETQ in the germline V gene. The CDR3 is made up of 20 amino acids. After removal of 3 bases from V and 1 base from J, the junction contained 14 bases not matched to a gene. CDR3 nucleotide sequence: TGCGCCAGCAGCTCGGGACAGGGGGGTCTAGCGGCCCGGAACACCGGGGAGCTGTTTTTT. Residues: CASSSGQGGLAARNTGELFF. Full variable domain (remainder filled in from reference TRBV5-1 and TRBJ2-2): KAGVTQTPRYLIKTRGQQVTLSCSPISGHRSVSWYQQTPGQGLQFLFEYFSETQRNKGNFPGRFSGRQFSNSRSEMNVSTLELGDSALYLCASSSGQGGLAARNTGELFFGEGSRLTVL.

J is TRBJ1-2 and V is TRBV6-1, with D hard to call. V gave up 0 bases and J gave up 0 bases, with 8 bases separating them. This CDR3 spans 15 amino acids. Germline loops: CDR1 MNHNS, CDR2 SASEGT. This chain's CDR3 is CASSEAEVTNYGYTF. DNA of the CDR3: TGTGCCAGCAGTGAAGCGGAGGTCACTAACTATGGCTACACCTTC.

V is TRBV5-4 and J is TRBJ2-1, with TRBD2 identical over 8 bases. The J segment lost 5 bases and the V segment lost 1 base, leaving 8 bases of the junction unmatched. The CDR3 loop spans 16 amino acids. Germline-derived CDR1 and CDR2 are SGHNT and YYREEE (reference sequence). CDR3 protein: CASSLRSGRINNEQFF. The CDR3 bases are TGTGCCAGCAGCTTGAGAAGCGGGAGAATAAACAATGAGCAGTTCTTC.

V gene TRBV5-5 combines with J gene TRBJ2-7, with D uncertain. Looked up from germline, CDR1 is SGHKS and CDR2 is YYEKEE (reference sequence). The CDR3 is made up of 11 amino acids. V was cut by 8 bases and J by 6 bases, with 12 bases left in between. This chain's CDR3 is CASSPLGEQYF. The CDR3 DNA is TGTGCCAGTAGTCCCCTCGGCGAGCAGTACTTC.

The chain links TRBV3-1 (or the pseudogene TRBV3-2) to TRBJ2-2, with TRBD2 matching 8 bases. V dropped 2 bases and J dropped 5; count of bases not matched to a gene: 7. The CDR3 extends over 16 amino acids. Per the germline V gene, CDR1 is LGHDT and CDR2 is YNNKEL (reference sequence). As DNA, the CDR3 is TGTGCCAGCAGCCAATCTACCGGGACTAGGACCGGGGAGCTGTTTTTT. This translates into CASSQSTGTRTGELFF.

J is TRBJ1-1 and V is TRBV30; D remains ambiguous. V was shortened by 4 bases and J by 4 bases, with 4 bases between the two germline ends. CDR3 length: 10 residues. Germline V lookup: CDR1 GTSNPN, CDR2 SVGIG (reference sequence). CDR3 DNA: TGTGCCTGGAAGGTCACTGAAGCTTTCTTT. Protein: CAWKVTEAFF.

In its sample, this clone was seen a few times. This chain joins TRBV4-3 and TRBJ1-2; TRBD1 matches at 8 bases. V was clipped by 0 bases and J by 5 bases; unmatched bases: 5. CDR1 is LGHNA, CDR2 YSLEER, per germline. CDR3 length: 15 amino acids. The CDR3 sequence: CASSQDARTGYGYTF. For the CDR3, the DNA is TGCGCCAGCAGCCAAGATGCGAGGACAGGGTATGGCTACACCTTC.

The chain employs TRBV25-1 and TRBJ1-6, with D tentatively TRBD1 (5 bases). The CDR3 runs to 14 residues. V lost 8 bases and J 9 bases, leaving 17 bases between the germline ends. Germline V gives CDR1 MGHDK, CDR2 SYGVNS. The CDR3 loop reads CASGRGGGSSPLHF. In DNA, the CDR3 is TGTGCCAGCGGCCGTGGCGGGGGGAGTTCACCCCTCCACTTT.

The chain joins TRBV6-5 to TRBJ2-2; a weak D match, TRBD1 (6 bases). Trimming pared 4 bases from V and 2 bases from J, leaving 11 bases between. Germline V gives CDR1 MNHEY, CDR2 SVGAGI. The CDR3 is 15 amino acids. In nucleotides, the CDR3 is TGTGCCAGCAGTTTTTCACAGGGAAACACCGGGGAGCTGTTTTTT. The encoded protein is CASSFSQGNTGELFF.

This sequence joins TRBV19 and TRBJ1-1; weak D call: TRBD1 (6 bases). The V end was cut by 2 bases, the J end by 5 bases, with 15 bases between. The V gene's germline CDR1 is LNHDA and CDR2 SQIVND (reference sequence). The CDR3 has 15 amino acids. The DNA of the CDR3 is TGTGCCAGTAGTATATCGGGCAGGGGTATGACTGAAGCTTTCTTT. This gives the protein CASSISGRGMTEAFF.

This chain links TRBV6-6 with TRBJ2-7; a possible D gene is TRBD1 (5 bases). Trimming left V 7 bases short and J 7 bases short, with 20 bases between. This CDR3 has 14 residues. Germline-derived CDR1 and CDR2 are MNHNY and SVGAGI (reference sequence). The chain's CDR3 is CASTPQETVGEQYF. As DNA, the CDR3 is TGTGCCAGCACCCCCCAAGAGACAGTCGGGGAGCAGTACTTC.

The J gene is TRBJ1-2, the V gene TRBV6-5, with 7 bases identical to TRBD1. V lost 8 bases, J lost 8 bases, and 11 bases stayed unmatched. Looked up from germline, CDR1 is MNHEY and CDR2 is SVGAGI. This CDR3 region has 13 residues. CDR3 bases: TGTGCCAGCGTAGGACAGGCCCCCAGAGGCTACACCTTC. Its protein product is CASVGQAPRGYTF.

The chain recombines TRBV19 with TRBJ2-2; a possible D gene is TRBD2 (6 bases). The germline gives CDR1 LNHDA, CDR2 SQIVND (reference sequence). This CDR3 has 14 residues. V was pared by 6 bases and J by 6 bases, with 14 bases between. CDR3 DNA: TGTGCCAGTAGGGACCCGGGACTCTCCGGGGAGCTGTTTTTT. Its protein is CASRDPGLSGELFF.

The chain joins TRBV28 to TRBJ1-5; D ambiguous. This CDR3 comprises 15 residues. Trimming cost V 6 bases and J 0 bases, with 12 bases left between them. Germline values: CDR1 MDHEN, CDR2 SYDVKM. This CDR3 reads CASSPSPNSNQPQHF. The CDR3 DNA sequence: TGTGCCAGCAGCCCTAGCCCCAATAGCAATCAGCCCCAGCATTTT.

The chain uses TRBV28 and TRBJ1-5, with a weak D call TRBD1 (5 bases). The germline gives CDR1 MDHEN, CDR2 SYDVKM. CDR3 length: 14 residues. V lost 2 bases, J lost 9 bases, and 14 bases lay in between. The CDR3 sequence: CASSLNPGRWPQHF. For the CDR3, the DNA is TGTGCCAGCAGTTTAAACCCGGGGCGCTGGCCCCAGCATTTT.

This clone occurred a few times. The chain joins TRBV29-1 to TRBJ1-2, with D hard to call. Germline V gives CDR1 SQVTM, CDR2 ANQGSEA. The CDR3 spans 13 residues. The V and J ends lost 1 base and 4 bases respectively, with 10 bases between them. CDR3 amino acids: CSVEGTYPYGYTF. CDR3 sequence (DNA): TGCAGCGTTGAAGGAACTTACCCCTATGGCTACACCTTC.

J is TRBJ2-5 and V is TRBV9; the D gene is possibly TRBD2 (6 bases). With 4 bases removed from V and 1 base from J, the gap between germline ends came to 17 bases. The length of the CDR3 is 16 residues. Germline values: CDR1 SGDLS, CDR2 YYNGEE. CDR3 coding DNA: TGTGCCAGCAGCTCCAACCTAGCGAACTTCCAAGAGACCCAGTACTTC. This encodes CASSSNLANFQETQYF.

The rearrangement uses TRBV11-3 and TRBJ2-1; no reliable D call. This CDR3 region has 14 residues. V lost 1 base and J 5 bases, leaving 9 bases between the germline ends. Per germline, CDR1 SGHNT and CDR2 YENEEA. The CDR3 sequence is CASSLGASDNEQFF. The CDR3 bases are TGTGCCAGCAGCTTAGGTGCGAGTGACAATGAGCAGTTCTTC.

The sample holds one count of this clone. The chain joins TRBV5-1 to TRBJ2-7, with no clear D. Germline CDR1 and CDR2: SGHRS and YFSETQ. The V end was cut by 2 bases, the J end by 0 bases, with 6 bases between. The length of the CDR3 is 13 residues. The CDR3 is CASSLASSYEQYF. The CDR3 coding sequence is TGCGCCAGCAGCTTAGCGAGCTCCTACGAGCAGTACTTC. The full variable domain, with the rest looked up from reference TRBV5-1 and TRBJ2-7, is KAGVTQTPRYLIKTRGQQVTLSCSPISGHRSVSWYQQTPGQGLQFLFEYFSETQRNKGNFPGRFSGRQFSNSRSEMNVSTLELGDSALYLCASSLASSYEQYFGPGTRLTVT.

V is TRBV5-1 and J is TRBJ1-1; D is undetermined. Germline-derived CDR1 and CDR2 are SGHRS and YFSETQ. This CDR3 has 12 amino acids. V lost 7 bases to trimming and J lost 4 bases, with 11 bases between them. CDR3 amino acids: CASFREGTEAFF. CDR3 nucleotides: TGCGCCAGCTTCCGGGAGGGCACTGAAGCTTTCTTT.

The V gene is TRBV9, the J gene TRBJ2-1; TRBD2 aligns across 9 bases. Trimming at V came to 4 bases and at J to 2 bases, leaving 7 bases not matched to a gene. The CDR3 extends over 16 amino acids. CDR1 is SGDLS and CDR2 is YYNGEE in the germline V gene. The chain's CDR3 is CASSPPGTSPYNEQFF. CDR3 bases: TGTGCCAGCAGCCCTCCCGGGACTAGCCCCTACAATGAGCAGTTCTTC.